Listed below are T cell receptor beta chains from one sample, sequenced in a study of blood T cell repertoires in COVID-19. Sequenced by immunoSEQ multiplex PCR; TCRdb stores in-frame clones only, minus some. The repertoire holds about 180,000 clones, with approximately 85% as singletons. Sample: peripheral blood. The receptor set was obtained from an elderly man with COVID-19, enrolled during active disease. Each CDR3 is given with its conserved first and last residue. The D gene is left open where the match is weak. Expanded clones are given a class, and other clones once, few, many or no size at all.

V: TRBV5-1
size: .
D: .
J: TRBJ1-4
CDR3: CASSSPGGITDEKLFF
DNA: TGCGCCAGCAGCTCCCCGGGAGGGATAACGGATGAAAAACTGTTTTTT

V: TRBV3-1/TRBV3-2
size: .
D: TRBD1
J: TRBJ1-6
CDR3: CASSLRDRNSPLHF
DNA: TGTGCCAGCAGCCTTAGGGACAGAAATTCACCCCTCCACTTT

V: TRBV29-1
size: .
D: TRBD1
J: TRBJ1-2
CDR3: CSVLPWTGTRANYGYTF
DNA: TGCAGCGTTTTACCTTGGACAGGTACGAGGGCTAACTATGGCTACACCTTC

V: TRBV10-2
size: .
D: TRBD1
J: TRBJ1-5
CDR3: CASSRDRAGNQPQHF
DNA: TGCGCCAGCAGTCGGGACAGGGCCGGAAATCAGCCCCAGCATTTT

V: TRBV19
size: .
D: TRBD2
J: TRBJ2-1
CDR3: CASSPQRGSSYNEQFF
DNA: TGTGCCAGTAGTCCACAGCGGGGGAGCTCCTACAATGAGCAGTTCTTC

V: TRBV18
size: few
D: TRBD1
J: TRBJ1-5
CDR3: CASSPQGAGQPQHF
DNA: TGTGCCAGCTCACCACAGGGGGCCGGTCAGCCCCAGCATTTT

V: TRBV6-1
size: once
D: .
J: TRBJ1-1
CDR3: CASSERLREPEAFF
DNA: TGTGCCAGCAGTGAAAGGCTAAGGGAGCCTGAAGCTTTCTTT

V: TRBV11-2
size: .
D: TRBD1
J: TRBJ1-1
CDR3: CASSLAGGDTEAFF
DNA: TGTGCCAGCAGCTTAGCAGGGGGCGACACTGAAGCTTTCTTT

V: TRBV7-3
size: .
D: .
J: TRBJ1-1
CDR3: CASSLFGQGTNTEAFF
DNA: TGTGCCAGCAGCTTATTCGGCCAGGGGACCAACACTGAAGCTTTCTTT

V: TRBV5-5
size: .
D: .
J: TRBJ1-5
CDR3: CASSSSGGSNQPQHF
DNA: TGTGCCAGCAGCTCGTCCGGGGGTAGCAATCAGCCCCAGCATTTT

V: TRBV19
size: once
D: .
J: TRBJ1-4
CDR3: CASSLRAPAGKLFF
DNA: TGTGCCAGTAGTCTGCGGGCTCCCGCGGGGAAACTGTTTTTT

V: TRBV7-2
size: .
D: TRBD1
J: TRBJ1-5
CDR3: CASSQRGGRSNQPQHF
DNA: TGTGCCAGCAGCCAGAGAGGGGGCAGGAGCAATCAGCCCCAGCATTTT

V: TRBV19
size: .
D: .
J: TRBJ2-3
CDR3: CASSPGSYTDTQYF
DNA: TGTGCCAGTAGTCCCGGGTCCTACACAGATACGCAGTATTTT

V: TRBV4-3
size: few
D: .
J: TRBJ1-1
CDR3: CASSQDPTEAFF
DNA: TGCGCCAGCAGCCAAGACCCGACTGAAGCTTTCTTT

V: TRBV7-2
size: .
D: .
J: TRBJ2-7
CDR3: CASSLEFKREREQYF
DNA: TGTGCCAGCAGCTTAGAGTTTAAGAGGGAACGCGAGCAGTACTTC

V: TRBV6-5
size: .
D: .
J: TRBJ2-5
CDR3: CASSYPGMTGEETQYF
DNA: TGTGCCAGCAGTTACCCCGGGATGACAGGAGAAGAGACCCAGTACTTC

V: TRBV20-1
size: .
D: .
J: TRBJ2-7
CDR3: CSARDNEQYF
DNA: TGCAGTGCTAGAGATAACGAGCAGTACTTC

V: TRBV18
size: .
D: TRBD1
J: TRBJ2-2
CDR3: CASSPFQGANTGELFF
DNA: TGTGCCAGCTCACCATTCCAGGGGGCGAACACCGGGGAGCTGTTTTTT

V: TRBV5-6
size: once
D: .
J: TRBJ1-1
CDR3: CASSLGNRNTEAFF
DNA: TGTGCCAGCAGCTTGGGAAACAGGAACACTGAAGCTTTCTTT

V: TRBV29-1
size: .
D: .
J: TRBJ2-5
CDR3: CSVAQGGSETQYF
DNA: TGCAGCGTTGCACAGGGGGGGTCAGAGACCCAGTACTTC

V: TRBV6-2/TRBV6-3
size: once
D: .
J: TRBJ2-1
CDR3: CASSYSGVVEQFF
DNA: TGTGCCAGCAGTTATTCAGGGGTTGTTGAGCAGTTCTTC

V: TRBV11-2
size: few
D: .
J: TRBJ2-7
CDR3: CASSPPGSLYEQYF
DNA: TGTGCCAGCAGCCCCCCGGGATCTTTATACGAGCAGTACTTC

V: TRBV6-2/TRBV6-3
size: .
D: TRBD1
J: TRBJ2-7
CDR3: CASSYSGDSVYEQYF
DNA: TGTGCCAGCAGTTACTCGGGGGACAGCGTCTACGAGCAGTACTTC

V: TRBV6-4
size: .
D: .
J: TRBJ2-7
CDR3: CASSEISGGYVYEQYF
DNA: TGTGCCAGCAGTGAGATTTCCGGAGGCTACGTCTACGAGCAGTACTTC

V: TRBV4-1
size: few
D: .
J: TRBJ2-2
CDR3: CASSQERTGELFF
DNA: TGCGCCAGCAGCCAAGAGCGGACCGGGGAGCTGTTTTTT

V: TRBV24-1
size: .
D: TRBD2
J: TRBJ2-5
CDR3: CASGDAGEETQYF
DNA: TGTGCCTCCGGGGACGCGGGGGAAGAGACCCAGTACTTC

V: TRBV3-1/TRBV3-2
size: .
D: TRBD2
J: TRBJ2-5
CDR3: CASSKTSGGLQETQYF
DNA: TGTGCCAGCAGCAAGACTAGCGGGGGCTTACAAGAGACCCAGTACTTC

V: TRBV2
size: .
D: TRBD1
J: TRBJ1-4
CDR3: CATARGLNEKLFF
DNA: TGTGCCACCGCCAGGGGGCTTAATGAAAAACTGTTTTTT

V: TRBV9
size: .
D: TRBD2
J: TRBJ2-5
CDR3: CASSSLAGGPGETQYF
DNA: TGTGCCAGCAGCTCCCTAGCGGGGGGGCCCGGAGAGACCCAGTACTTC

V: TRBV9
size: .
D: TRBD1
J: TRBJ1-4
CDR3: CASTGQGQEKLFF
DNA: TGTGCCAGCACGGGACAGGGGCAGGAAAAACTGTTTTTT

V: TRBV6-6
size: .
D: .
J: TRBJ1-2
CDR3: CASSYSSRGVDYGYTF
DNA: TGTGCCAGCAGTTACTCGAGCCGGGGGGTGGACTATGGCTACACCTTC